These 27 T cell receptor beta chains were all obtained from the same sample, sequenced in a study of shared clonotypes between healthy human individuals. TCRdb's copy holds only in-frame clones and misses some; the assay was immunoSEQ multiplex PCR. The sample records 2 million to 2.5 million clones, almost 96% being singletons. The sequenced sample was naive CD4+ T cells sorted from blood. Subset denoted: CD45RA+ positively selected. The origin of the receptors is a man aged 18-30 years in good health.

This sequence joins TRBV10-3 and TRBJ1-2, with D perhaps TRBD1 (6 bases). CDR1 and CDR2 (germline): ENHRY, SYGVKD. Between the trimmed V and J ends, which lost 3 bases and 1 base, there was a span of 9 bases. This CDR3 contains 14 residues. CDR3 region: CAISDGGYNYGYTF. In nucleotides, the CDR3 is TGTGCCATCAGTGATGGGGGCTATAACTATGGCTACACCTTC.

A word on this clone: This sample also contains other DNA sequences that code for the same CDR3. This rearrangement joins TRBV19 to TRBJ1-1; D call uncertain. The CDR3 length is 13 residues. CDR1 is LNHDA, CDR2 SQIVND, per germline (reference sequence). With 3 bases removed from V and 2 bases from J, the gap between germline ends came to 7 bases. The CDR3 reads CASSIGGNTEAFF. The CDR3 nucleotides read TGTGCCAGTAGTATCGGAGGTAACACTGAAGCTTTCTTT.

The gene calls are TRBV28 and TRBJ1-6; D remains ambiguous. The CDR3 covers 16 residues. V lost 10 bases to trimming and J lost 8 bases, with 24 bases between them. Germline values: CDR1 MDHEN, CDR2 SYDVKM. This CDR3 reads CATSRRRWLLDSPLHF. The DNA for the CDR3 is TGTGCCACCTCGAGGCGGCGTTGGTTGTTGGATTCACCCCTCCACTTT. Combining the CDR3 with reference TRBV28 and TRBJ1-6 gives the whole variable domain DVKVTQSSRYLVKRTGEKVFLECVQDMDHENMFWYRQDPGLGLRLIYFSYDVKMKEKGDIPEGYSVSREKKERFSLILESASTNQTSMYLCATSRRRWLLDSPLHFGNGTRLTVT.

The V gene is TRBV6-5, the J gene TRBJ1-2; D not certain. The CDR3 loop spans 16 amino acids. Germline assignment: CDR1 MNHEY and CDR2 SVGAGI. V was clipped by 0 bases and J by 8 bases, with 19 bases between them. As DNA, the CDR3 is TGTGCCAGCAGTTACTCGATGCGTGCAAGTTTTTTGGGCTACACCTTC. Protein: CASSYSMRASFLGYTF.

The J gene is TRBJ1-2, the V gene TRBV6-5; 12 bases line up with TRBD1. This CDR3 spans 14 amino acids. The germline gives CDR1 MNHEY, CDR2 SVGAGI. Losses at the gene ends were 6 bases for V and 5 bases for J; bases not matched to a gene: 4. The CDR3 bases are TGTGCCAGCAGCCAGGGACAGGGGGCTTATGGCTACACCTTC. Translating gives CASSQGQGAYGYTF.

The rearrangement links TRBV11-2 to TRBJ2-5; 7 bases map to TRBD2. Trimming cost V 5 bases and J 1 base; bases outside gene matches: 13. The germline gives CDR1 SGHAT, CDR2 FQNNGV. The CDR3 contains 17 residues. Here the CDR3 reads CASSKKILAWAQETQYF. The CDR3 coding sequence is TGTGCCAGCAGCAAGAAAATACTAGCGTGGGCCCAAGAGACCCAGTACTTC.

The CDR3 is CASSLGTSGDTQYF. CDR3 bases: TGCGCCAGCAGCCTCGGGACTAGCGGAGATACGCAGTATTTT. The chain carries TRBV4-1 and TRBJ2-3, with 11 bases that match TRBD2. The V segment lost 4 bases and the J segment 5 bases; nucleotides outside the gene matches: 2. The CDR3 contains 14 residues. In germline, CDR1 is MGHRA, CDR2 YSYEKL.

This clone was picked up a small number of times. The chain is built from TRBV14 and TRBJ1-3; D may be TRBD1 (6 bases). The V gene lost 4 bases and the J gene lost 0 bases, with 16 bases spanning the gap. Germline V lookup: CDR1 SGHDN, CDR2 FVKESK. This CDR3 region has 17 residues. CDR3 protein: CASSLTRQAFSGNTIYF. CDR3 DNA sequence: TGTGCCAGCAGCCTAACCCGACAGGCCTTCTCTGGAAACACCATATATTTT.

The chain has TRBV5-4 and TRBJ1-4; 9 nucleotides align to TRBD1. Germline CDR1 is SGHNT and CDR2 is YYREEE (reference sequence). V was pared by 4 bases and J by 8 bases, with 9 bases of the junction left unmatched. The CDR3 is made up of 15 amino acids. CDR3 sequence reads: CASSGAGTGNEKLFF. CDR3 DNA sequence: TGTGCCAGCAGCGGAGCCGGGACAGGGAACGAAAAACTGTTTTTT.

The gene calls are TRBV5-6 and TRBJ2-7, with D possibly TRBD1 on 5 matching bases. V lost 2 bases and J lost 0, with 9 bases in between. Per the germline V gene, CDR1 is SGHDT and CDR2 is YYEEEE. The CDR3 is 14 amino acids. CDR3 sequence reads: CASSFQGISYEQYF. The CDR3 DNA is TGTGCCAGCAGCTTTCAGGGTATCTCCTACGAGCAGTACTTC.

This clone was seen just once. V is TRBV9 and J is TRBJ1-2; perhaps TRBD1 as D (5 bases). The CDR3 has 14 amino acids. From germline, CDR1 is SGDLS and CDR2 YYNGEE. V was cut by 3 bases and J by 2 bases, with 11 bases left in between. The CDR3 region is CASSESAGNYGYTF. CDR3 nucleotides: TGTGCCAGCAGCGAAAGTGCAGGGAACTATGGCTACACCTTC.

Details on this clone: Distinct nucleotide sequences in the sample also encode this CDR3. The chain has TRBV5-4 and TRBJ2-3; D could derive from TRBD1 or TRBD2 (5 bases each). The germline V gene has CDR1 SGHNT and CDR2 YYREEE (reference sequence). Trimming took 1 base from V and 0 from J, leaving 9 bases between them. This CDR3 region has 15 residues. The CDR3 loop reads CASSLKGPSTDTQYF. CDR3 nucleotides: TGTGCCAGCAGCTTGAAGGGACCGAGCACAGATACGCAGTATTTT.

The V call is TRBV9, the J call TRBJ2-1; maybe TRBD1 (6 bases). Trimming left V 3 bases short and J 8 bases short, with 18 bases between. CDR1 and CDR2 (germline): SGDLS, YYNGEE. The CDR3 consists of 15 residues. The CDR3 sequence: CASSGRGRDGDEQFF. For the CDR3, the DNA is TGTGCCAGCAGCGGAAGGGGGAGAGATGGCGATGAGCAGTTCTTC.

The chain links TRBV15 to TRBJ1-5; the match to TRBD1 covers 8 bases. The germline V gene encodes CDR1 LNHNV and CDR2 YYDKDF (reference sequence). The J segment lost 5 bases and the V segment lost 1 base, leaving 4 bases of the junction unmatched. This CDR3 is 15 amino acids long. This CDR3 reads CATSRAQGADQPQHF. The CDR3 DNA sequence: TGTGCCACCAGCAGAGCTCAGGGGGCGGATCAGCCCCAGCATTTT.

The chain joins TRBV28 to TRBJ2-7, with TRBD2 identical over 11 bases. The V and J ends lost 4 bases and 3 bases, in that order; junction bases with no gene match: 8. The CDR3 sequence is 16 residues long. Germline CDR1 reads MDHEN; CDR2 reads SYDVKM. The CDR3 region is CASSSPGTSGNYEQYF. In DNA form, the CDR3 reads TGTGCCAGCAGTTCCCCCGGGACTAGCGGAAACTACGAGCAGTACTTC. The whole variable domain, filled in from reference TRBV28 and TRBJ2-7, reads DVKVTQSSRYLVKRTGEKVFLECVQDMDHENMFWYRQDPGLGLRLIYFSYDVKMKEKGDIPEGYSVSREKKERFSLILESASTNQTSMYLCASSSPGTSGNYEQYFGPGTRLTVT.

V gene TRBV5-1 combines with J gene TRBJ2-7; 7 positions agree with TRBD1. Germline lookup yields CDR1 SGHRS and CDR2 YFSETQ. Trimming took 3 bases from V and 2 from J; bases not matched to a gene: 5. The CDR3 runs 14 residues. The CDR3 DNA sequence: TGCGCCAGCAGCTCAGGACAGGCCCCCTACGAGCAGTACTTC. This codes for CASSSGQAPYEQYF.

This sequence joins TRBV28 and TRBJ2-5; D unclear. The CDR3 runs 12 residues. The germline gives CDR1 MDHEN, CDR2 SYDVKM. Between the trimmed V and J ends, which lost 8 bases and 5 bases, there was a span of 12 bases. The CDR3 here is CASLGLGETQYF. The DNA of the CDR3 is TGTGCCAGCCTCGGGTTGGGCGAGACCCAGTACTTC.

A remark on this clone: Other DNA sequences in this specimen translate into the identical CDR3. This chain uses TRBV18 with TRBJ2-3; D possibly corresponds to TRBD1 (6 bases). The germline V gene encodes CDR1 KGHSH and CDR2 LQKENI. V gave up 2 bases and J gave up 0 bases, with 9 bases separating them. This CDR3 region has 15 residues. CDR3: CASSPSGASTDTQYF. The CDR3 nucleotides read TGTGCCAGCTCACCATCAGGGGCTAGCACAGATACGCAGTATTTT.

A single count supports this clone. The rearrangement uses TRBV18 and TRBJ2-7, with 13 bases lining up with TRBD2. Germline loops: CDR1 KGHSH, CDR2 LQKENI. The CDR3 consists of 18 residues. V was pared by 3 bases and J by 7 bases, with 15 bases of the junction left unmatched. The CDR3 here is CASSPLGQTGTSGIEQYF. DNA of the CDR3: TGTGCCAGCTCACCCCTTGGACAGACCGGGACTAGCGGGATTGAGCAGTACTTC.

CDR3: CAGKGLESAQHF. The CDR3 region has the DNA TGTGCGGGGAAGGGGCTGGAATCGGCCCAGCATTTT. V and J are TRBV28 and TRBJ1-5; D perhaps matches TRBD1 (5 bases). The germline V gene has CDR1 MDHEN and CDR2 SYDVKM. The CDR3 length is 12 residues.

This clone was detected once. The same CDR3 can be traced to other DNA sequences in this sample. J is TRBJ2-7 and V is TRBV20-1; perhaps TRBD1 as D (5 bases). This CDR3 is 11 amino acids long. Germline V gives CDR1 DFQATT, CDR2 SNEGSKA (reference sequence). V was trimmed by 4 bases and J by 1 base, leaving 5 bases between them. CDR3 bases: TGCAGTGCTAAGGGGTCCTACGAGCAGTACTTC. It is translated as CSAKGSYEQYF.

The chain recombines TRBV30 with TRBJ1-4; the match to TRBD1 covers 9 bases. Germline V gene lookup returns CDR1 GTSNPN and CDR2 SVGIG (reference sequence). The V and J ends lost 2 bases and 8 bases, in that order; junction bases with no gene match: 6. CDR3 length: 14 amino acids. CDR3 in amino acids: CAWSFGQGKEKLFF. Written as DNA, the CDR3 is TGTGCCTGGAGTTTCGGACAGGGGAAAGAAAAACTGTTTTTT. Filled out from reference TRBV30 and TRBJ1-4, the complete variable domain reads SQTIHQWPATLVQPVGSPLSLECTVEGTSNPNLYWYRQAAGRGLQLLFYSVGIGQISSEVPQNLSASRPQDRQFILSSKKLLLSDSGFYLCAWSFGQGKEKLFFGSGTQLSVL.

The chain is built from TRBV5-1 and TRBJ2-1, with D perhaps matching TRBD1 or TRBD2 (5 bases each). Germline CDR1 SGHRS, CDR2 YFSETQ. CDR3 size: 15 residues. V lost 4 bases and J 2 bases, leaving 13 bases between the germline ends. CDR3 nucleotides: TGCGCCAGCAGCCCGGCTGGGGGAGCCTACAATGAGCAGTTCTTC. This codes for CASSPAGGAYNEQFF.

Worth noting for this clone: Other DNA sequences in the same sample also yield this CDR3. The V and J genes are TRBV6-6 and TRBJ2-7; D uncertain. Germline-derived CDR1 and CDR2 are MNHNY and SVGAGI (reference sequence). The CDR3 spans 13 residues. V lost 3 bases and J lost 1, with 7 bases in between. The CDR3 bases are TGTGCCAGCAGTTATGGGGTTTCCTACGAGCAGTACTTC. Protein sequence: CASSYGVSYEQYF.

The gene calls are TRBV10-3 and TRBJ2-1, with 8 bases aligning to TRBD2. The junction had 5 bases not matched to a gene; V was cut back by 7 bases and J by 0 bases. The germline V gene encodes CDR1 ENHRY and CDR2 SYGVKD. The CDR3 is made up of 15 amino acids. CDR3 in DNA: TGTGCCATCAAGGGCGGGGGGAGCTCCTACAATGAGCAGTTCTTC. Its protein product is CAIKGGGSSYNEQFF.

The J gene is TRBJ2-7, the V gene TRBV6-5; D gene unclear. From germline, CDR1 is MNHEY and CDR2 SVGAGI. The CDR3 is 13 amino acids. Trimming shortened V by 6 bases and J by 6 bases, and 15 bases separated the two germline ends. This CDR3 is CASSPGPGLEQYF. CDR3 in DNA: TGTGCCAGCAGCCCCGGACCGGGCCTCGAGCAGTACTTC.

The chain combines TRBV10-3 with TRBJ2-6, with D perhaps matching TRBD1 (6 bases). Germline V gene lookup returns CDR1 ENHRY and CDR2 SYGVKD. V was clipped by 10 bases and J by 4 bases, with 14 bases between them. There are 14 residues in the CDR3. CDR3 nucleotide sequence: TGTGCCACCTACAGGGATCCCGGGGCCAACGTCCTGACTTTC. Translating gives CATYRDPGANVLTF.